The sequence of this T cell receptor (beta chain) was determined in a study of cytomegalovirus exposure and HLA in healthy donors. Turning to the study itself: The study's early data release held roughly 91 million unique TCRs from HLA-typed donors. Findings and caveats of the study: Altogether, 160 or so TCR beta chains were recorded as cytomegalovirus-associated. A link between a missense DCLRE1C variant and TCR beta V- and J-gene trimming emerged from a later analysis. Later work found that TCR association rates differed between HLA loci; DRB1 had the most and HLA-C the fewest.

The CDR3 consists of 12 residues. The ends lost 8 bases at V and 2 bases at J; junction bases unmatched: 2. CDR1 and CDR2 (germline): MDHEN, SYDVKM. This clone was seen only once. The antigen is not known. Researchers ran the PCR with 60 Vbeta and 13 Jbeta primers. Sequencing used immunoSEQ multiplex PCR; TCRdb keeps in-frame clones, though not all of them. The data show 100,000 to 150,000 clones, with around 82% seen just once and approximately 3.6% held by the top ten. This clonotype was obtained from a woman aged 40 to 50 in good health and CMV-seropositive. V is TRBV28 and J is TRBJ2-7; 8 nucleotides match TRBD2. Specimen: PBMCs. CDR3 protein: CASGAGAYEQYF. The CDR3 DNA reads TGTGCCAGCGGAGCGGGGGCCTACGAGCAGTACTTC.